This T cell receptor (beta chain) was found in a study of cytomegalovirus exposure and HLA in healthy donors. The PCR contained 60 Vbeta and 13 Jbeta primers. Produced via immunoSEQ multiplex PCR; TCRdb's table is partial and in-frame only. Of fewer than 85,000 clones listed, about four fifths are singletons. This clone was detected only once. From germline, CDR1 is MDHEN and CDR2 SYDVKM. The CDR3 loop spans 11 amino acids. V lost 8 bases and J lost 7, with 11 bases in between. Sequences were obtained from PBMCs. The rearrangement links TRBV28 to TRBJ1-1; D is unclear. The sequence came from a man aged 18 to 35 in good health and CMV-seropositive. The CDR3 loop reads CASGRTLEAFF. The CDR3 DNA reads as TGTGCCAGCGGGCGGACTCTTGAAGCTTTCTTT.